The entry below gives a single TCR beta chain sequence along with its context. Its antigen remains unknown. V dropped 4 bases and J dropped 14 bases, with 23 bases sitting between them. CDR3 length: 14 residues. CDR1 and CDR2 (germline): SGHAT, FQNNGV. This entry belongs to a study of T cells in localized non-small cell lung cancer. Findings of the study overall: Detection in adjacent lung was observed for a median roughly 57 of the top 100 tumor clones.

Only in-frame clones appear in the TCRdb table, and some are missing; sequencing was by immunoSEQ multiplex PCR. This table has about 33,000 clones, approximately 87% appearing once. The sequence derives from a man aged 40 to 70 with stage I lung adenocarcinoma. This sample comprised peripheral blood, obtained before any cancer treatment. The V and J genes are TRBV11-2 and TRBJ1-2; D perhaps matches TRBD1 (5 bases). CDR3 protein: CASSSGGNSVRGTF. The DNA for the CDR3 is TGTGCCAGCAGCTCGGGGGGGAACTCCGTACGTGGTACCTTC.